This paragraph reports one T cell receptor (beta chain). Its antigen is still unknown. This entry belongs to a study of T cell clonotyping in hematopoietic cell transplantation. TCRdb's copy holds only in-frame clones and misses some; the assay was immunoSEQ multiplex PCR. The sample lists 10,000 to 15,000 clones, roughly 53% seen once, with approximately 11% in the top ten. The germline CDR1 and CDR2 sequences are SGHVS and FQNEAQ. Trimming left V 0 bases short and J 2 bases short, with 8 bases between. This CDR3 contains 15 residues. Regarding the study as a whole: At the given depth, recipient repertoires were over 95% de novo clonotypes. Recipient TCR diversity dropped after transplant; expanded clonotypes rose from day 30 to 180. CD4 and CD8 repertoire contributions could not be separated without sorting. Graft donor and pretransplant recipient Inverse Simpson Index values predicted broader posttransplant TCR diversity.

Sequencing used peripheral blood mononuclear cells. This rearrangement joins TRBV7-8 to TRBJ1-5, with D perhaps matching TRBD1 (6 bases). The TCR was taken from a man in his fifties or sixties in good health. Some clones in this sample may be carry-over from other donors' samples. The CDR3 DNA sequence: TGTGCCAGCAGCTTAGCGGGGGCGGGCAATCAGCCCCAGCATTTT. Translated: CASSLAGAGNQPQHF.